Listed here is a single T cell receptor beta chain. This clonotype was found many times. The antigen this receptor binds is unknown. No much larger clonotype is one base removed from it; base qualities were not supplied. The data are from a study of human T cells and chemical hapten exposure (dated by TCRdb to the early 2020s). A note on the overall study: For sensitization, 2% DPC in acetone was applied to a roughly 2 cm by roughly 2 cm area of upper inner arm skin. Weekly therapeutic DPC doses were additionally applied to the scalp of patients throughout the roughly 23-week study period. Patch testing on the upper back used Finn chambers containing 0.01% DPC, with scoring done after 6 days according to International Contact Dermatitis Research Group standards. Most of the patients in the cohort were female, and the cohort covered alopecia areata with under or over 50% scalp involvement, alopecia totalis and alopecia universalis. Libraries were combined into a pool for sequencing, and differences in TCR yield between samples came mainly from small differences in library volumes within the pool. Peripheral blood TCR repertoire changes were tracked in vivo in alopecia patients during primary and secondary sensitization to the hapten diphenylcyclopropenone (DPC). Blood was sampled from patients pre-sensitization (week 0) and at 2, 6 and about 24 weeks after DPC sensitization. Blood for TCR sequencing was provided by twenty-nine alopecia patients at one to four time points (pre-sensitization, 2, 6 and 24 weeks). Beyond this particular receptor, the publication reports: The number of TCRs above 1 in 1000 frequency did not change with DPC sensitization; there was no evidence of global repertoire structure alterations. A positive correlation was found between the number of PT1 expanded TCRs and patch test score, with significance reached at thresholds 8, 16 and 32 but not 4. Repeated subsampling changed both the strength of the expansion versus patch-test correlation and the threshold at which the correlation became significant. Because all patients had alopecia, a presumed autoimmune disease, the immune response of the patients might differ from that of healthy individuals. Expanded TCRs formed significantly more large CDR3 similarity clusters than pre-sensitization or healthy control sets, consistent with antigen-driven responses.

This specimen's time point label, interpreted: patch test 3, about 24 weeks after DPC sensitization. In light of the paper, this sample's treatment or condition label describes: therapeutic diphenylcyclopropenone sensitization with weekly scalp DPC. Blood at each patch-test visit was drawn before the patch test was applied. Patients were considered eligible if aged 18 to 70, diagnosed with alopecia and deemed suitable for DPC therapy, and patients were excluded if pregnant. Total RNA was extracted from unfractionated whole blood that had been collected in Tempus Blood RNA tubes. The germline V gene specifies SGHRS as CDR1 and YFSETQ as CDR2. Spanning cysteine to phenylalanine, the CDR3 consists of 15 amino acids. Kept here is only the CDR3 DNA, which spans 45 bases and is read in frame from base 1. V lost 4 bases and J lost 4 bases, and the count of bases not matched to a germline gene is 3. The method behind the library was RACE. For sequencing, a NextSeq 500 was employed. Library preparation attached unique molecular identifiers to individual cDNA molecules for quantitative, reproducible TCR counting. Each blood RNA sample was used to sequence both TCR alpha and TCR beta chains. The paper's data handling went like this. Samples had a median of about 96,000 TCRs, with a range from about 20,000 to 690,600. The Decombinator software suite was used to annotate V, J and CDR3 in the TCR reads. For PS versus PT1 abundance plots, all samples were subsampled to the same number of TCRs (28,000). Expanded TCRs were defined as absent before sensitization and observed at least eight times at the 2-week time point. TCRdb reanalyzed the raw reads on its own, using fastp at Q25 for trimming and MiXCR for clone calling, and kept in-frame beta chains. CDR3 protein sequences are deduplicated, and each keeps its most common genes and DNA. The V and J calls and clone size come from TCRdb's table, not from the authors' own analysis. This sample gives about 82,000 distinct CDR3 sequences in total; 13% of them show up just once. In total, the top ten clones hold approximately 6% of the sample.

The receptor comes from a woman aged 50 to 60 with alopecia areata. Some clones in this sample may be carry-over from other donors' samples. Rearrangement joined TRBV5-1 to TRBJ2-5; the central 14 bases match TRBD2. The specimen comprised whole blood, sampled in connection with sensitization to the hapten diphenylcyclopropenone (DPC). The base sequence is TGCGCCAGCAGCCCGGGACTAGCGGGAGCAGAGACCCAGTACTTC. This sequence encodes CASSPGLAGAETQYF.